These 29 T cell receptor beta chains were sequenced from one sample in a study of OX40 agonist ivuxolimab in advanced cancers. This table comes from immunoSEQ multiplex PCR, and its TCRdb copy is limited to in-frame clones, with some not included. Here the sample spans 80,000 to 100,000 clones, under 95% being singletons. The sample was CD4+ or CD8+ T cells sorted from blood, taken in a trial of the OX40 agonist ivuxolimab. These receptors were taken from an adult with an advanced solid tumor such as melanoma, head and neck, liver or kidney cancer.

The chain uses TRBV10-1 and TRBJ2-4; a weak D match, TRBD1 (6 bases). Trimming left V 2 bases short and J 3 bases short, with 11 bases between. The CDR3 extends over 15 amino acids. Germline V gene data show CDR1 as WNHNN and CDR2 as SYGVQD (reference sequence). CDR3 amino acids: CASSEDRQFKNIQYF. The CDR3 coding sequence is TGCGCCAGCAGTGAGGACAGGCAATTCAAAAACATTCAGTACTTC.

This clone was seen only once. This rearrangement joins TRBV10-2 to TRBJ2-5, with D tentatively TRBD2 (6 bases). CDR3 length equals 15 residues. Germline V gives CDR1 WSHSY, CDR2 SAAADI. V dropped 6 bases and J dropped 2 bases, with 16 bases sitting between them. CDR3 in DNA: TGCGCCAGCAGGGCTTCTCCGGGACTTCAAGAGACCCAGTACTTC. Its translation is CASRASPGLQETQYF.

The CDR3 nucleotides read TGCAGCGTTGCGGTTAACTATGGCTACACCTTC. It specifies CSVAVNYGYTF. The gene calls are TRBV29-1 and TRBJ1-2; D is ambiguous. V dropped 4 bases and J dropped 1 base, with 4 bases sitting between them. CDR1 SQVTM and CDR2 ANQGSEA come from the germline V gene. The CDR3 spans 11 residues.

This clone has a single count. This sequence joins TRBV15 and TRBJ1-5; a possible D gene is TRBD1 (5 bases). The germline V and J ends were trimmed by 4 bases and 0 bases, with 10 bases remaining between them. In germline, CDR1 is LNHNV, CDR2 YYDKDF (reference sequence). This CDR3 spans 15 amino acids. The CDR3 spells CATSTRVYSNQPQHF. CDR3 coding DNA: TGTGCCACCAGCACCAGGGTTTATAGCAATCAGCCCCAGCATTTT.

J is TRBJ1-5 and V is TRBV21-1; the table's D call, TRBD1, has no DNA check behind it. TRBV21-1 is listed as a pseudogene. The CDR3 extends over 20 amino acids. CDR3 bases: TGTGCCAGCAGCAAAAAAAGGGGGGACAGGGGGCAAATAAGCAATCAGCCCCAGCATTTT. Encoded protein: CASSKKRGDRGQISNQPQHF.

The chain is built from TRBV27 and TRBJ1-2; 9 bases agree with TRBD1. The ends lost 2 bases at V and 0 bases at J; junction bases unmatched: 10. The CDR3 consists of 18 residues. Germline values: CDR1 MNHEY, CDR2 SMNVEV (reference sequence). The CDR3 is CASSLVGGTGISNYGYTF. The CDR3 DNA reads TGTGCCAGCAGTTTAGTTGGTGGGACAGGGATTTCTAACTATGGCTACACCTTC.

The rearrangement links TRBV5-4 to TRBJ2-1; the D gene could be TRBD1 or TRBD2 (5 bases each). The CDR3 contains 16 residues. CDR1 is SGHNT, CDR2 YYREEE, per germline (reference sequence). The V gene lost 4 bases and the J gene lost 2 bases, with 16 bases spanning the gap. The CDR3 sequence: CASSPSLGTAYNEQFF. The CDR3 bases are TGTGCCAGCAGCCCCTCTTTGGGGACCGCCTACAATGAGCAGTTCTTC.

V gene TRBV5-1 combines with J gene TRBJ1-2, with TRBD1 as a possible D gene (5 bases). Germline lookup yields CDR1 SGHRS and CDR2 YFSETQ. The V gene lost 0 bases and the J gene lost 3 bases, with 9 bases spanning the gap. The CDR3 length is 14 residues. The CDR3 DNA follows: TGCGCCAGCAGCTTGGAAGCAGGGCACTATGGCTACACCTTC. Its protein product is CASSLEAGHYGYTF. The full variable domain, with the rest looked up from reference TRBV5-1 and TRBJ1-2, is KAGVTQTPRYLIKTRGQQVTLSCSPISGHRSVSWYQQTPGQGLQFLFEYFSETQRNKGNFPGRFSGRQFSNSRSEMNVSTLELGDSALYLCASSLEAGHYGYTFGSGTRLTVV.

This chain links TRBV7-8 with TRBJ2-1, with D unclear. Germline-derived CDR1 and CDR2 are SGHVS and FQNEAQ. CDR3 length equals 17 residues. Trimming stripped 1 base from V and 0 bases from J, with 13 bases between. This CDR3 is CASSLERHTYSYNEQFF. The CDR3 DNA is TGTGCCAGCAGCTTAGAACGACATACATACTCCTACAATGAGCAGTTCTTC.

V gene TRBV13 combines with J gene TRBJ2-2, with 9 positions matching TRBD1. Germline CDR1 is PRHDT and CDR2 is FYEKMQ (reference sequence). The CDR3 spans 14 residues. After removal of 5 bases from V and 5 bases from J, the junction contained 3 bases not matched to a gene. DNA of the CDR3: TGTGCCAGCAGCCTCGGACAGGGGACCGGGGAGCTGTTTTTT. Translated: CASSLGQGTGELFF.

CDR3 in amino acids: CSVSTQVNEQYF. The CDR3 region has the DNA TGCAGCGTTTCGACCCAGGTTAACGAGCAGTACTTC. This chain links TRBV29-1 with TRBJ2-7, with unresolved D. Germline V lookup: CDR1 SQVTM, CDR2 ANQGSEA. This CDR3 has 12 amino acids. The ends were cut back, 5 bases at V and 5 bases at J, with 13 bases in the middle.

The gene calls are TRBV12-5 and TRBJ1-5; the D gene is possibly TRBD1 (5 bases). Germline assignment: CDR1 LGHNT and CDR2 FRNRAP. V dropped 0 bases and J dropped 2 bases, with 17 bases sitting between them. This CDR3 has 18 residues. The CDR3 loop is CASGLVTGLGSGNQPQHF. The CDR3 nucleotides read TGTGCTAGTGGTTTGGTAACAGGCTTGGGGAGCGGCAATCAGCCCCAGCATTTT.

The V gene is TRBV29-1, the J gene TRBJ1-5, with 7 bases matching TRBD1. There are 16 residues in the CDR3. Germline V gene sequence: CDR1 SQVTM, CDR2 ANQGSEA. V shed 7 bases, J shed 3 bases, and the junction held 15 bases outside the gene matches. In nucleotides, the CDR3 is TGCAGCGCCCTCCACTTAGGGGGCTGGGACAATCAGCCCCAGCATTTT. Encoded protein: CSALHLGGWDNQPQHF.

The V and J genes are TRBV12-5 and TRBJ2-5, with a weak D call TRBD1 (5 bases). V was trimmed by 5 bases and J by 5 bases, leaving 9 bases between them. The CDR3 is 12 amino acids. Germline CDR1 and CDR2: LGHNT and FRNRAP. The CDR3 DNA sequence: TGTGCTAGTGGTAGGGGTTGGGAGACCCAGTACTTC. It translates to CASGRGWETQYF.

The V and J genes are TRBV9 and TRBJ2-1; no reliable D call. V gave up 4 bases and J gave up 3 bases, with 11 bases separating them. CDR1 is SGDLS and CDR2 is YYNGEE in the germline V gene. The CDR3 loop spans 14 amino acids. The chain's CDR3 is CASSPGEIYNEQFF. The CDR3, as DNA: TGTGCCAGCAGCCCAGGCGAGATCTACAATGAGCAGTTCTTC. The variable domain in full, with the rest retrieved from reference TRBV9 and TRBJ2-1, is DSGVTQTPKHLITATGQRVTLRCSPRSGDLSVYWYQQSLDQGLQFLIQYYNGEERAKGNILERFSAQQFPDLHSELNLSSLELGDSALYFCASSPGEIYNEQFFGPGTRLTVL.

V is TRBV29-1 and J is TRBJ2-5; D is unclear. CDR3 length: 11 amino acids. V lost 3 bases and J lost 5, with 7 bases in between. Germline CDR1 SQVTM, CDR2 ANQGSEA. The CDR3: CSVEGVETQYF. CDR3 DNA: TGCAGCGTTGAGGGTGTTGAGACCCAGTACTTC.

The gene calls are TRBV6-5 and TRBJ1-4, with D hard to call. CDR1 and CDR2 (germline): MNHEY, SVGAGI. V lost 2 bases and J 0 bases, leaving 10 bases between the germline ends. This CDR3 is 16 amino acids long. The CDR3 region is CASSYEVLPTNEKLFF. The CDR3 nucleotides read TGTGCCAGCAGTTACGAGGTCCTACCAACTAATGAAAAACTGTTTTTT.

The chain carries TRBV11-2 and TRBJ2-7; 9 bases line up with TRBD2. Trimming cost V 5 bases and J 1 base; bases outside gene matches: 6. The V gene's germline CDR1 is SGHAT and CDR2 FQNNGV. CDR3 length: 15 amino acids. The CDR3 loop is CASSRAGGISYEQYF. DNA for the CDR3: TGTGCCAGCAGCCGCGCGGGGGGGATATCCTACGAGCAGTACTTC.

The chain couples TRBV5-4 to TRBJ2-2; D is possibly TRBD1 (6 bases). The CDR3 extends over 16 amino acids. The germline CDR1 and CDR2 sequences are SGHNT and YYREEE (reference sequence). Between the trimmed V and J ends, which lost 6 bases and 1 base, there was a span of 16 bases. This chain's CDR3 is CASTSGTQGNTGELFF. The CDR3 bases are TGTGCCAGCACCTCTGGAACACAGGGGAACACCGGGGAGCTGTTTTTT. The entire variable domain, with the rest obtained from reference TRBV5-4 and TRBJ2-2, is as follows: ETGVTQSPTHLIKTRGQQVTLRCSSQSGHNTVSWYQQALGQGPQFIFQYYREEENGRGNFPPRFSGLQFPNYSSELNVNALELDDSALYLCASTSGTQGNTGELFFGEGSRLTVL.

The gene calls are TRBV30 and TRBJ2-3, with D perhaps TRBD1 or TRBD2 (5 bases each). With 8 bases removed from V and 4 bases from J, the gap between germline ends came to 25 bases. The length of the CDR3 is 16 residues. Germline CDR1 GTSNPN, CDR2 SVGIG (reference sequence). DNA of the CDR3: TGTGCCGGGGACCGGGGACCCAAAGGTTGGGCAGATACGCAGTATTTT. Translated: CAGDRGPKGWADTQYF. The complete variable domain, with remaining parts taken from reference TRBV30 and TRBJ2-3, reads SQTIHQWPATLVQPVGSPLSLECTVEGTSNPNLYWYRQAAGRGLQLLFYSVGIGQISSEVPQNLSASRPQDRQFILSSKKLLLSDSGFYLCAGDRGPKGWADTQYFGPGTRLTVL.

The chain employs TRBV6-5 and TRBJ2-7, with unresolved D. V lost 5 bases and J lost 3, with 14 bases in between. Germline CDR1 and CDR2: MNHEY and SVGAGI. The CDR3 extends over 14 amino acids. The CDR3 region is CASSPSWQDYEQYF. CDR3 sequence (DNA): TGTGCCAGCAGTCCTTCCTGGCAGGACTACGAGCAGTACTTC.

The chain has TRBV12-5 and TRBJ2-1; D is undetermined. This CDR3 has 10 amino acids. The V end lost 5 bases, the J end lost 13 bases, and 9 bases lay between the germline ends. The germline V gene has CDR1 LGHNT and CDR2 FRNRAP. CDR3 in DNA: TGTGCTAGTGGTCCCTTGGAACAGTTCTTC. This sequence encodes CASGPLEQFF.

This sequence joins TRBV21-1 and TRBJ2-5. TRBV21-1 is termed a pseudogene. The CDR3 loop spans 15 amino acids. CDR3 bases: TGTGCCAGCAGCAAAGCGCTCGAGGGGATGGAGACCCAGTACTTC. Translating gives CASSKALEGMETQYF.

The V and J genes are TRBV5-1 and TRBJ1-6, with TRBD1 matching 7 bases. The CDR3 sequence is 18 residues long. Losses at the gene ends were 0 bases for V and 7 bases for J; bases not matched to a gene: 13. In germline, CDR1 is SGHRS, CDR2 YFSETQ. CDR3 in amino acids: CASSLARTGDGGNSPLHF. CDR3 bases: TGCGCCAGCAGCTTGGCGAGGACAGGCGACGGAGGGAATTCACCCCTCCACTTT.

The chain is built from TRBV27 and TRBJ2-4, with D perhaps given as TRBD1 or TRBD2 (5 bases each). The germline V gene has CDR1 MNHEY and CDR2 SMNVEV (reference sequence). This CDR3 comprises 14 residues. Trimming took off 6 bases at V and 3 bases at J, with 12 bases between the two ends. CDR3 DNA sequence: TGTGCCAGCAGCTTCCGGGACCACAAAAACATTCAGTACTTC. As protein: CASSFRDHKNIQYF.

V gene TRBV29-1 combines with J gene TRBJ2-5; 11 positions match TRBD2. Per the germline V gene, CDR1 is SQVTM and CDR2 is ANQGSEA. This CDR3 has 14 residues. The CDR3 loop reads CNNSGGESQETQYF. CDR3 nucleotides: TGCAACAATAGCGGGGGGGAGTCTCAAGAGACCCAGTACTTC.

V and J are TRBV27 and TRBJ1-1; D not resolved. V shed 3 bases and J shed 3 bases, with 11 bases lying between them. Germline CDR1 reads MNHEY; CDR2 reads SMNVEV (reference sequence). The CDR3 contains 14 residues. CDR3 residues: CASSLSGWYTEAFF. CDR3 nucleotide sequence: TGTGCCAGCAGTTTGTCTGGGTGGTACACTGAAGCTTTCTTT.

The V gene is TRBV9, the J gene TRBJ1-1, with D uncertain. The CDR3 loop spans 15 amino acids. CDR1 and CDR2 from the germline V gene are SGDLS and YYNGEE. The V gene lost 0 bases and the J gene lost 5 bases, with 14 bases spanning the gap. CDR3: CASSVGSSLETEAFF. The CDR3 DNA sequence: TGTGCCAGCAGCGTAGGATCATCGTTGGAAACTGAAGCTTTCTTT.

This sequence joins TRBV14 and TRBJ1-5; maybe TRBD1 (5 bases). The germline V and J ends were trimmed by 4 bases and 4 bases, with 11 bases remaining between them. CDR3 size: 14 residues. Germline lookup yields CDR1 SGHDN and CDR2 FVKESK. The CDR3: CASSPGWGNQPQHF. The CDR3 DNA is TGTGCCAGCAGCCCTGGTTGGGGGAATCAGCCCCAGCATTTT.